This entry concerns a single TCR beta chain. What it binds is unknown. The data stem from a study of post-analysis software for immune sequencing data. Study background: The disease courses spanned relapsing-remitting, secondary progressive and progressive-relapsing forms of multiple sclerosis.

Libraries were made from TCR beta cDNA, and they carried unique molecular identifiers. With about 0.95 to 10 million T cells as the source, 500,000 to 650,000 cDNA molecules resulted. TCRdb re-called the PCR reads with MiXCR, one entry per CDR3 protein. The sample has roughly 650,000 distinct CDR3 sequences; roughly three fifths are singletons. Study-wide results and limits: The study found TRBV5-6, TRBV5-1 and TRBV20-1 among 4 or 5 TRBV segments more frequent in patients than controls. Among multiple sclerosis patients, normalized Chao1 diversity was significantly below that of controls.

This CDR3 contains 13 residues. Trimming took off 7 bases at V and 2 bases at J, with 14 bases between the two ends. Germline CDR1 is SQVTM and CDR2 is ANQGSEA. The specimen was blood. The receptor's source is a girl aged 2-10 years with multiple sclerosis. This chain joins TRBV29-1 and TRBJ2-5; possibly TRBD1 for D (5 bases). The CDR3 coding sequence is TGCAGCGCCTGTGGACACCTTCAAGAGACCCAGTACTTC. It encodes CSACGHLQETQYF.